Shown below are 20 T cell receptor beta chains from a single sample sequenced in a study of PD-1 blockade in classical Hodgkin lymphoma. Documented time point: cycle 4 day 1 (C4D1), after less than seven weeks of nivolumab. No patient escaped relapse after autologous stem cell transplantation, and brentuximab vedotin exposure varied. The repertoire was sequenced with immunoSEQ multiplex PCR; TCRdb's copy has only in-frame clones and lacks some. The table lists approximately 90,000 clones, 83% of them singletons. Sequencing was performed on peripheral blood mononuclear cells (PBMCs), taken before the fourth cycle of nivolumab. These receptors all stem from a human donor with classical Hodgkin lymphoma.

Here the CDR3 DNA reads TGTGCCAGCAGTTCGCTCGCCGGAGGAGTGGCTTCACCCCTCCACTTT. Amino acids: CASSSLAGGVASPLHF. The chain joins TRBV27 to TRBJ1-6; D is unresolved. Per germline, CDR1 MNHEY and CDR2 SMNVEV (reference sequence). There are 16 residues in the CDR3. The V gene lost 4 bases and the J gene lost 9 bases, with 19 bases spanning the gap.

The chain combines TRBV5-1 with TRBJ2-1; no reliable D call. The germline gives CDR1 SGHRS, CDR2 YFSETQ. CDR3 length: 16 amino acids. V was clipped by 4 bases and J by 3 bases, with 17 bases between them. The CDR3 coding sequence is TGCGCCAGCAGCGTAATATCCGGGCTTGGCTACAATGAGCAGTTCTTC. It specifies CASSVISGLGYNEQFF.

This rearrangement joins TRBV28 to TRBJ1-4; D is perhaps TRBD1 (5 bases). CDR3 length equals 16 residues. CDR1 and CDR2 (germline): MDHEN, SYDVKM. Trimming shortened V by 2 bases and J by 2 bases, and 12 bases separated the two germline ends. CDR3 coding DNA: TGTGCCAGCAGTTTAAGGTTAGGGGCGACTAATGAAAAACTGTTTTTT. Translated: CASSLRLGATNEKLFF.

The chain uses TRBV20-1 and TRBJ2-7; possibly TRBD2 for D (5 bases). The ends were cut back, 8 bases at V and 4 bases at J, with 12 bases in the middle. This CDR3 is 11 amino acids long. The germline gives CDR1 DFQATT, CDR2 SNEGSKA (reference sequence). For the CDR3, the DNA is TGCAGTTGTGGCCGGGGTTACGAGCAGTACTTC. Protein sequence: CSCGRGYEQYF.

The chain uses TRBV5-1 and TRBJ1-6; perhaps TRBD1 as D (5 bases). CDR1 and CDR2 (germline): SGHRS, YFSETQ. V was trimmed by 4 bases and J by 0 bases, leaving 14 bases between them. CDR3 length equals 17 residues. CDR3 DNA sequence: TGCGCCAGCAGCCAGGGCCAGAGAGGCTCCTATAATTCACCCCTCCACTTT. This codes for CASSQGQRGSYNSPLHF.

The V call is TRBV25-1, the J call TRBJ2-3; no clear D gene. Trimming left V 2 bases short and J 0 bases short, with 9 bases between. The CDR3 is 15 amino acids. Germline V CDR1 and CDR2: MGHDK, SYGVNS. CDR3 DNA: TGTGCCAGCAGTGAAGGACGATATAGCACAGATACGCAGTATTTT. Its protein is CASSEGRYSTDTQYF. Looking up the rest from reference TRBV25-1 and TRBJ2-3 gives the full variable domain: EADIYQTPRYLVIGTGKKITLECSQTMGHDKMYWYQQDPGMELHLIHYSYGVNSTEKGDLSSESTVSRIRTEHFPLTLESARPSHTSQYLCASSEGRYSTDTQYFGPGTRLTVL.

The chain recombines TRBV6-5 with TRBJ1-2; the D is unclear. Germline values: CDR1 MNHEY, CDR2 SVGAGI. Trimming shortened V by 3 bases and J by 3 bases, and 11 bases separated the two germline ends. The CDR3 is 14 amino acids. CDR3 sequence reads: CASSYRSGYYGYTF. The DNA of the CDR3 is TGTGCCAGCAGTTATAGATCGGGATACTATGGCTACACCTTC.

The rearrangement uses TRBV5-4 and TRBJ2-1; 7 bases match TRBD2. CDR1 and CDR2 from the germline V gene are SGHNT and YYREEE (reference sequence). This CDR3 region has 15 residues. J gave up 6 bases and V 1 base, and 7 bases lay outside the gene matches. This CDR3 reads CASSLKLAIRNEQFF. The DNA of the CDR3 is TGTGCCAGCAGCTTGAAACTAGCGATCCGCAATGAGCAGTTCTTC.

The chain links TRBV5-6 to TRBJ2-7; 11 positions match TRBD1. CDR3 length: 15 residues. With V trimmed by 2 bases and J by 3 bases, 4 bases remained unmatched. The V gene's germline CDR1 is SGHDT and CDR2 YYEEEE. DNA of the CDR3: TGTGCCAGCAGCTTACCGGGACAGGGGGGCTACGAGCAGTACTTC. It translates to CASSLPGQGGYEQYF.

The V and J genes are TRBV5-1 and TRBJ2-1, with TRBD2 matching over 11 bases. The CDR3 is made up of 17 amino acids. V gave up 4 bases and J gave up 5 bases; unmatched junction bases: 11. Germline CDR1 and CDR2: SGHRS and YFSETQ. The CDR3 protein is CASSPGRLAGTDNEQFF. The CDR3 region has the DNA TGCGCCAGCAGCCCTGGCCGACTAGCGGGGACAGACAATGAGCAGTTCTTC.

The gene calls are TRBV4-1 and TRBJ2-3, with 10 bases lining up with TRBD2. Germline V gene sequence: CDR1 MGHRA, CDR2 YSYEKL. V was clipped by 4 bases and J by 1 base; unmatched bases: 2. The CDR3 runs 15 residues. This CDR3 reads CASSRTSGRTDTQYF. CDR3 nucleotide sequence: TGCGCCAGCAGCCGGACTAGCGGACGCACAGATACGCAGTATTTT.

The rearrangement links TRBV11-2 to TRBJ2-1; D is ambiguous. The V gene lost 0 bases and the J gene lost 8 bases, with 8 bases spanning the gap. CDR3 length: 13 amino acids. Germline-derived CDR1 and CDR2 are SGHAT and FQNNGV. CDR3 DNA: TGTGCCAGCAGCTTAGATTTAGGTGATGAGCAGTTCTTC. It encodes CASSLDLGDEQFF.

The rearrangement joins TRBV4-1 to TRBJ2-1; tentatively, D is TRBD2 (6 bases). V lost 2 bases, J lost 3 bases, and 11 bases lay in between. Germline assignment: CDR1 MGHRA and CDR2 YSYEKL. The CDR3 has 15 residues. The CDR3 region has the DNA TGCGCCAGCAGCCAACCGGGACTGGACTACAATGAGCAGTTCTTC. Its protein product is CASSQPGLDYNEQFF.

The gene calls are TRBV19 and TRBJ2-1; D possibly corresponds to TRBD1 (6 bases). CDR3 length equals 15 residues. Per the germline V gene, CDR1 is LNHDA and CDR2 is SQIVND (reference sequence). Trimming removed 3 bases from V and 0 bases from J, with 9 bases in between. CDR3 sequence reads: CASSIGQNSYNEQFF. CDR3 nucleotides: TGTGCCAGTAGTATTGGACAGAACTCCTACAATGAGCAGTTCTTC.

The chain employs TRBV29-1 and TRBJ1-4; D not resolved. Germline CDR1 SQVTM, CDR2 ANQGSEA. V lost 4 bases to trimming and J lost 5 bases, with 11 bases between them. The CDR3 is made up of 13 amino acids. CDR3 residues: CSVAVTPNEKLFF. The CDR3 nucleotides are TGCAGCGTTGCGGTCACACCCAATGAAAAACTGTTTTTT. The full variable domain, completed using reference TRBV29-1 and TRBJ1-4, is SAVISQKPSRDICQRGTSLTIQCQVDSQVTMMFWYRQQPGQSLTLIATANQGSEATYESGFVIDKFPISRPNLTFSTLTVSNMSPEDSSIYLCSVAVTPNEKLFFGSGTQLSVL.

The chain couples TRBV5-1 to TRBJ2-7; 9 bases agree with TRBD1. From germline, CDR1 is SGHRS and CDR2 YFSETQ. This CDR3 has 15 amino acids. J gave up 2 bases and V 6 bases, and 9 bases lay outside the gene matches. The CDR3 spells CASKLGTGSAYEQYF. The CDR3 DNA reads as TGCGCCAGCAAACTTGGGACAGGGTCCGCCTACGAGCAGTACTTC.

This chain joins TRBV5-1 and TRBJ2-1; possibly TRBD1 for D (7 bases). CDR3 length: 14 residues. Germline V gene sequence: CDR1 SGHRS, CDR2 YFSETQ. Trimming left V 4 bases short and J 4 bases short, with 12 bases between. In DNA, the CDR3 is TGCGCCAGCAGCCAGCAGGGGGGTTACAATGAGCAGTTCTTC. As protein: CASSQQGGYNEQFF.

The V gene is TRBV19, the J gene TRBJ2-7, with TRBD1 matching over 7 bases. The junction had 7 bases not matched to a gene; V was cut back by 5 bases and J by 0 bases. This CDR3 is built from 15 residues. Germline loops: CDR1 LNHDA, CDR2 SQIVND (reference sequence). The CDR3 region is CASSSPTGSSYEQYF. The CDR3 DNA sequence: TGTGCCAGTAGTTCACCGACAGGGAGCTCCTACGAGCAGTACTTC.

The V gene is TRBV11-3, the J gene TRBJ2-1; TRBD2 agrees at 7 bases. Germline assignment: CDR1 SGHNT and CDR2 YENEEA. The CDR3 has 13 residues. The V and J ends lost 1 base and 7 bases, in that order; junction bases with no gene match: 1. The CDR3 DNA reads as TGTGCCAGCAGCTTAGGCGGGGGAAATGAGCAGTTCTTC. It yields the protein CASSLGGGNEQFF.

The chain uses TRBV6-1 and TRBJ1-1; D not certain. V shed 8 bases and J shed 0 bases, with 10 bases lying between them. This CDR3 contains 13 residues. Germline CDR1 is MNHNS and CDR2 is SASEGT. The CDR3 region has the DNA TGTGCCAGCGAAGAAGGATTGAACACTGAAGCTTTCTTT. It specifies CASEEGLNTEAFF.